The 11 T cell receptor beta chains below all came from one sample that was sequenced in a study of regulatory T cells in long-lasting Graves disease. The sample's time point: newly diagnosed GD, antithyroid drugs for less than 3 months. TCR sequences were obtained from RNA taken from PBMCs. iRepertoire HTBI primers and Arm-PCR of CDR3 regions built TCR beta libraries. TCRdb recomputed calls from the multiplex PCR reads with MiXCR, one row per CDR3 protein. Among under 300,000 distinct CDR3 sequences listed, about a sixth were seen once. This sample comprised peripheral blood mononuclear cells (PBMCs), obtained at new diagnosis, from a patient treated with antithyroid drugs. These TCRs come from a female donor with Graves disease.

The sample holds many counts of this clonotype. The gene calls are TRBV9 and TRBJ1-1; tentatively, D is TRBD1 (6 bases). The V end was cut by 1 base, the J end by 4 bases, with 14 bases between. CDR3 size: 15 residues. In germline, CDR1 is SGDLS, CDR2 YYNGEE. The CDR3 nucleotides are TGTGCCAGCAGCGTATTAGCGGGGGCCGGCACTGAAGCTTTCTTT. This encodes CASSVLAGAGTEAFF.

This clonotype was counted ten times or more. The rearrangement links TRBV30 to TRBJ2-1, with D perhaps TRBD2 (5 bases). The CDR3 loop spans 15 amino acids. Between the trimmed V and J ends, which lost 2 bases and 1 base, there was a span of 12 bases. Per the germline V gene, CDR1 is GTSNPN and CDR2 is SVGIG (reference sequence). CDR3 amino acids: CAWSSGSRSYNEQFF. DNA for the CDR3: TGTGCCTGGAGTAGTGGGAGTAGGTCCTACAATGAGCAGTTCTTC.

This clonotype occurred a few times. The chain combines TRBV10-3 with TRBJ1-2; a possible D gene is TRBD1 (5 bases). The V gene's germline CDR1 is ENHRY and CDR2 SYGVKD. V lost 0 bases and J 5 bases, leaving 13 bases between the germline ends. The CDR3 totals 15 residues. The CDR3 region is CAISESMQGAYGYTF. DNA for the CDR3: TGTGCCATCAGTGAGTCGATGCAAGGGGCTTATGGCTACACCTTC.

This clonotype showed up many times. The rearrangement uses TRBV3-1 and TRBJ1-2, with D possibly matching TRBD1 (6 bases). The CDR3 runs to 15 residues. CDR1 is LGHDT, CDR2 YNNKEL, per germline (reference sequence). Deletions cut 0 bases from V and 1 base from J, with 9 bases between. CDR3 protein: CASSQDYRDNYGYTF. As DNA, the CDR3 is TGTGCCAGCAGCCAAGATTACAGGGATAACTATGGCTACACCTTC. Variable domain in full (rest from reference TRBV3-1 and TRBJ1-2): DTAVSQTPKYLVTQMGNDKSIKCEQNLGHDTMYWYKQDSKKFLKIMFSYNNKELIINETVPNRFSPKSPDKAHLNLHINSLELGDSAVYFCASSQDYRDNYGYTFGSGTRLTVV.

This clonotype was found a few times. The CDR3 region is CSASGTSGSSSYEQYF. In DNA form, the CDR3 reads TGCAGTGCTAGCGGGACTAGCGGGTCGAGCTCCTACGAGCAGTACTTC. The chain recombines TRBV20-1 with TRBJ2-7, with TRBD2 matching over 12 bases. Trimming at V came to 3 bases and at J to 0 bases, leaving 6 bases not matched to a gene. Germline V gene lookup returns CDR1 DFQATT and CDR2 SNEGSKA (reference sequence). The CDR3 is made up of 16 amino acids.

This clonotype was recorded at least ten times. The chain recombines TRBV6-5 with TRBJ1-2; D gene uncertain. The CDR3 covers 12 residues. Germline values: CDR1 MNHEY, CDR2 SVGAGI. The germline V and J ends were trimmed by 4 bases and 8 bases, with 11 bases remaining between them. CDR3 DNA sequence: TGTGCCAGCAGTTCATCGGCGGTGGGCTACACCTTC. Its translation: CASSSSAVGYTF.

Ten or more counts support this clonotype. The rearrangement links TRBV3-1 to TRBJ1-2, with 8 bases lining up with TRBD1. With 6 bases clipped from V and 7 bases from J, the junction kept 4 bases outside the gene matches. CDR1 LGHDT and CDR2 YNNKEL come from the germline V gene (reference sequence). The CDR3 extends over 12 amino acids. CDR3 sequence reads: CASRSGGLGYTF. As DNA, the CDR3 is TGTGCCAGCAGGTCAGGGGGCCTTGGCTACACCTTC.

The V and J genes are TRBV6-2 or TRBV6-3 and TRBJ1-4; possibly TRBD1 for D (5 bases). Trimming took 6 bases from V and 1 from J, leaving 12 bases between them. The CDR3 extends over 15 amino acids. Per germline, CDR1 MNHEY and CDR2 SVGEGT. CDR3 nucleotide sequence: TGTGCCAGCAGAACATACAGGAAAACTAATGAAAAACTGTTTTTT. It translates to CASRTYRKTNEKLFF.

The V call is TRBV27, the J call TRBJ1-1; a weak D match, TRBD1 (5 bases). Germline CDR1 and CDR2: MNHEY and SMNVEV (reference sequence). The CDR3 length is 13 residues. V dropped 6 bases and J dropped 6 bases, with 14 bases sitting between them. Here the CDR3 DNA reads TGTGCCAGCAGGGATATAAGGGGCGCTGAAGCTTTCTTT. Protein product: CASRDIRGAEAFF.

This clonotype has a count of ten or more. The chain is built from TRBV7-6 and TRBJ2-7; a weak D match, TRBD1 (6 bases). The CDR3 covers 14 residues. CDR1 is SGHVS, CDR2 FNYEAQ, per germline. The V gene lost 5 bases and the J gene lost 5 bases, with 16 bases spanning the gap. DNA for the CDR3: TGTGCCAGCAGCAACTTGGGACACCCGAACGAGCAGTACTTC. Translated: CASSNLGHPNEQYF.

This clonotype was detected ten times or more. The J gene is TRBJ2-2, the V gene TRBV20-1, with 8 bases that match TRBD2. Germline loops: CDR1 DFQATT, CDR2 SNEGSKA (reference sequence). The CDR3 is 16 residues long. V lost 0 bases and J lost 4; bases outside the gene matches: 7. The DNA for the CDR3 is TGCAGTGCTAGAGATCCCAGCGGGAGCGTCACCGGGGAGCTGTTTTTT. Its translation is CSARDPSGSVTGELFF.